Described below is a single T cell receptor beta chain sequence and its context. These data come from a study of cytomegalovirus exposure and HLA in healthy donors. The PCR was carried out with 60 Vbeta primers and 13 Jbeta primers. Repertoires were generated with immunoSEQ multiplex PCR, while TCRdb's copy carries only in-frame clones and drops some. The sample includes about 60,000 clones. CDR1 is MGHRA, CDR2 YSYEKL, per germline. J lost 4 bases, V lost 3 bases, and 14 bases had no gene match. This CDR3 contains 17 residues. The V gene is TRBV4-1, the J gene TRBJ1-2; 7 bases are a match to TRBD1. This TCR came from a woman aged 18-35 years in good health and CMV-seronegative. The sample comprised PBMCs. The chain's CDR3 is CASSHPPPTGLLYGYTF. The CDR3 DNA reads TGCGCCAGCAGCCATCCCCCTCCGACAGGGCTCCTCTATGGCTACACCTTC.